The 30 T cell receptor beta chains below all came from one sample that was sequenced in a study of cytomegalovirus exposure and HLA in healthy donors. The data were produced by immunoSEQ multiplex PCR, yet TCRdb's version contains in-frame clones alone and is incomplete. The data contain 150,000 to 200,000 clones, roughly three quarters of them singletons. The sequenced sample consisted of PBMCs. These receptors came from a woman aged 25 to 39 in good health and CMV-seronegative.

This chain joins TRBV20-1 and TRBJ2-1, with TRBD1 matching 7 bases. Losses at the gene ends were 6 bases for V and 12 bases for J; bases not matched to a gene: 8. Germline V gives CDR1 DFQATT, CDR2 SNEGSKA (reference sequence). The length of the CDR3 is 11 residues. The CDR3 nucleotides read TGCAGTGCCAAGGACAGGTTGGGGCAGTTCTTC. Translating gives CSAKDRLGQFF.

CDR3 DNA: TGTGCCTGGACCCCTAAGAGCAGGACAGGGATTGGAAACACCATATATTTT. It is translated as CAWTPKSRTGIGNTIYF. The rearrangement links TRBV30 to TRBJ1-3; TRBD1 matches 8 bases. J gave up 3 bases and V 4 bases, and 14 bases lay outside the gene matches. Germline assignment: CDR1 GTSNPN and CDR2 SVGIG (reference sequence). CDR3 length: 17 residues.

The chain carries TRBV23-1 and TRBJ2-7; TRBD1 aligns across 9 bases. TRBV23-1 is known as an ORF, though its function is uncertain. CDR3 size: 17 residues. The J segment lost 6 bases and the V segment lost 0 bases, leaving 12 bases of the junction unmatched. The CDR3 bases are TGCGCCAGCAGTCAATCGGGGGGGGACAGGGAATTCGGCGAGCAGTACTTC. It encodes CASSQSGGDREFGEQYF.

The chain employs TRBV20-1 and TRBJ1-2; D not resolved. Trimming removed 6 bases at V and 7 bases at J, with 9 bases between. In germline, CDR1 is DFQATT, CDR2 SNEGSKA (reference sequence). The CDR3 has 10 residues. The CDR3 here is CSALESGYTF. The CDR3 DNA sequence: TGCAGTGCGCTCGAGAGTGGCTACACCTTC.

The CDR3 protein is CASSSWDRNQQYF. The CDR3 DNA is TGTGCCAGCAGCTCCTGGGACAGGAACCAGCAGTACTTC. The V call is TRBV11-2, the J call TRBJ2-7, with TRBD1 matching over 8 bases. The CDR3 covers 13 residues. CDR1 is SGHAT, CDR2 FQNNGV, per germline. The J segment lost 8 bases and the V segment lost 4 bases, leaving 7 bases of the junction unmatched.

This chain joins TRBV5-1 and TRBJ1-1, with D possibly TRBD1 on 5 matching bases. Trimming took 0 bases from V and 5 from J, leaving 14 bases between them. This CDR3 has 15 amino acids. Germline V gene sequence: CDR1 SGHRS, CDR2 YFSETQ. The CDR3, as DNA: TGCGCCAGCAGCTTGGGGCAGGGTTGGGTTACTGAAGCTTTCTTT. Its protein product is CASSLGQGWVTEAFF.

The chain uses TRBV11-2 and TRBJ2-3, with TRBD2 matching over 8 bases. Losses at the gene ends were 6 bases for V and 2 bases for J; bases not matched to a gene: 10. Looked up from germline, CDR1 is SGHAT and CDR2 is FQNNGV. This CDR3 region has 16 residues. The CDR3 is CASRPAGRGVTDTQYF. In DNA, the CDR3 is TGTGCCAGCAGGCCCGCGGGGCGGGGGGTCACAGATACGCAGTATTTT.

The chain combines TRBV10-1 with TRBJ2-1; tentatively, D is TRBD2 (7 bases). The V end lost 6 bases, the J end lost 2 bases, and 17 bases lay between the germline ends. CDR1 is WNHNN and CDR2 is SYGVQD in the germline V gene (reference sequence). This CDR3 is built from 16 residues. The CDR3 is CASRPGGLGTYNEQFF. The CDR3 DNA sequence: TGCGCCAGCAGGCCCGGGGGGCTGGGGACCTACAATGAGCAGTTCTTC.

CDR3 sequence reads: CASSSGLAGGRYEQYF. The CDR3 DNA sequence: TGTGCCAGCAGCTCGGGACTAGCGGGGGGGCGGTACGAGCAGTACTTC. The chain carries TRBV7-6 and TRBJ2-7; 16 nucleotides match TRBD2. V lost 4 bases, J lost 4 bases, and 4 bases stayed unmatched. Germline V gives CDR1 SGHVS, CDR2 FNYEAQ. The CDR3 runs to 16 residues.

This clone occurred once. The chain combines TRBV7-9 with TRBJ2-1; maybe TRBD2 (6 bases). The V gene lost 11 bases and the J gene lost 10 bases, with 21 bases spanning the gap. The CDR3 has 13 amino acids. From germline, CDR1 is SEHNR and CDR2 FQNEAQ (reference sequence). DNA for the CDR3: TGTGCCCTTGATCGGCTAGCGCCGGGGGAGCAGTTCTTC. It encodes CALDRLAPGEQFF.

The chain employs TRBV18 and TRBJ2-4, with D possibly matching TRBD1 (6 bases). In germline, CDR1 is KGHSH, CDR2 LQKENI. Trimming cost V 3 bases and J 4 bases, with 7 bases left between them. The CDR3 sequence is 13 residues long. The CDR3 reads CASSPTGKNIQYF. For the CDR3, the DNA is TGTGCCAGCTCACCGACAGGAAAAAACATTCAGTACTTC.

This clone appeared a few times. The rearrangement joins TRBV28 to TRBJ2-7; no definite D call. The CDR3 covers 11 residues. Deletions cut 6 bases from V and 8 bases from J, with 11 bases between. CDR1 is MDHEN, CDR2 SYDVKM, per germline. CDR3 DNA sequence: TGTGCCAGCAGAAAAGACAAGCAGCAGTACTTC. It codes for CASRKDKQQYF.

This chain uses TRBV27 with TRBJ1-1, with 9 bases matching TRBD1. The germline V gene encodes CDR1 MNHEY and CDR2 SMNVEV (reference sequence). Trimming at V came to 6 bases and at J to 4 bases, leaving 12 bases not matched to a gene. This CDR3 is built from 16 residues. For the CDR3, the DNA is TGTGCCAGCAGAGATACCGGGACAGGGAGGCGCACTGAAGCTTTCTTT. It yields the protein CASRDTGTGRRTEAFF.

The chain uses TRBV5-1 and TRBJ1-5, with D possibly matching TRBD1 (6 bases). This CDR3 is built from 15 residues. Between the trimmed V and J ends, which lost 0 bases and 4 bases, there was a span of 11 bases. Germline CDR1 reads SGHRS; CDR2 reads YFSETQ. CDR3 amino acids: CASSLAWGTNQPQHF. CDR3 nucleotides: TGCGCCAGCAGCTTGGCGTGGGGGACAAATCAGCCCCAGCATTTT.

The CDR3: CASSEQQGPGDTQYF. For the CDR3, the DNA is TGTGCCAGCAGCGAACAACAGGGCCCCGGAGATACGCAGTATTTT. The chain joins TRBV9 to TRBJ2-3; perhaps TRBD1 as D (6 bases). Germline CDR1 is SGDLS and CDR2 is YYNGEE. Trimming pared 3 bases from V and 5 bases from J, leaving 16 bases between. The CDR3 contains 15 residues.

This sequence joins TRBV9 and TRBJ2-1; 7 nucleotides line up with TRBD1. V dropped 4 bases and J dropped 10; count of bases not matched to a gene: 17. The CDR3 extends over 16 amino acids. Germline values: CDR1 SGDLS, CDR2 YYNGEE. CDR3 nucleotide sequence: TGTGCCAGCAGCCTCAGGTGGGGACAGCGAGAGGTGGAGCAGTTCTTC. This encodes CASSLRWGQREVEQFF.

This clone was seen a few times. Within the sample, other DNA sequences also encode this same CDR3. The chain couples TRBV2 to TRBJ1-5; D may be TRBD1 (5 bases). Looked up from germline, CDR1 is SNHLY and CDR2 is FYNNEI. V lost 5 bases and J lost 9, with 8 bases in between. The CDR3 has 11 residues. Here the CDR3 reads CASSPGGPQHF. The CDR3 DNA reads TGTGCCAGCAGTCCCGGGGGGCCCCAGCATTTT.

This clone appeared once. The chain uses TRBV18 and TRBJ2-3; a weak D match, TRBD1 (5 bases). The germline gives CDR1 KGHSH, CDR2 LQKENI. Trimming removed 4 bases at V and 5 bases at J, with 10 bases between. The CDR3 length is 13 residues. The chain's CDR3 is CASSRGQEDTQYF. CDR3 bases: TGTGCCAGCTCACGAGGACAAGAAGATACGCAGTATTTT.

The chain carries TRBV6-1 and TRBJ2-7, with TRBD1 identical over 7 bases. Germline CDR1 is MNHNS and CDR2 is SASEGT. Losses at the gene ends were 7 bases for V and 3 bases for J; bases not matched to a gene: 6. The CDR3 totals 13 residues. CDR3 nucleotide sequence: TGTGCCAGCACCGGGACAGACAACTACGAGCAGTACTTC. Amino acids: CASTGTDNYEQYF.

The chain links TRBV5-1 to TRBJ1-1; D is unclear. Germline V gene sequence: CDR1 SGHRS, CDR2 YFSETQ. V gave up 4 bases and J gave up 1 base, with 8 bases separating them. The CDR3 is 13 residues long. The DNA for the CDR3 is TGCGCCAGCAGCCCCCTCGGGAACACTGAAGCTTTCTTT. Its protein product is CASSPLGNTEAFF.

The chain combines TRBV2 with TRBJ2-2, with TRBD2 matching 10 bases. V lost 6 bases and J lost 5; bases outside the gene matches: 3. Germline values: CDR1 SNHLY, CDR2 FYNNEI. The CDR3 spans 14 residues. CDR3 sequence reads: CASRLAGTTGELFF. CDR3 bases: TGTGCCAGCAGACTAGCGGGAACAACCGGGGAGCTGTTTTTT.

The chain uses TRBV25-1 and TRBJ1-2; TRBD1 matches at 9 bases. The CDR3 runs 15 residues. CDR1 and CDR2 (germline): MGHDK, SYGVNS. J gave up 4 bases and V 4 bases, and 7 bases lay outside the gene matches. CDR3 in amino acids: CASSARTGEGYGYTF. The CDR3 coding sequence is TGTGCCAGCAGTGCCCGGACAGGGGAGGGCTATGGCTACACCTTC.

This clone turned up a few times. This rearrangement joins TRBV14 to TRBJ1-6, with 11 bases aligning to TRBD1. Trimming took 3 bases from V and 9 from J; bases not matched to a gene: 1. This CDR3 has 14 residues. CDR1 and CDR2 (germline): SGHDN, FVKESK. CDR3 bases: TGTGCCAGCAGCCATGGACAGGGGGCTTCACCCCTCCACTTT. Its protein is CASSHGQGASPLHF.

The chain couples TRBV5-4 to TRBJ2-7; TRBD1 might be the D (5 bases). Per germline, CDR1 SGHNT and CDR2 YYREEE (reference sequence). The length of the CDR3 is 15 residues. V lost 2 bases, J lost 6 bases, and 18 bases lay in between. CDR3 coding DNA: TGTGCCAGCAGCTTCAGGGATCGCCTTCTCGTCGAGCAGTACTTC. Its protein product is CASSFRDRLLVEQYF.

V and J are TRBV27 and TRBJ2-3; no firm D call. Germline V gene data show CDR1 as MNHEY and CDR2 as SMNVEV (reference sequence). CDR3 length: 12 residues. V was trimmed by 2 bases and J by 4 bases, leaving 4 bases between them. Here the CDR3 DNA reads TGTGCCAGCAGTTTACCTCCAGATACGCAGTATTTT. It translates to CASSLPPDTQYF.

This chain connects TRBV6-1 to TRBJ1-5, with D possibly TRBD1 on 6 matching bases. V gave up 7 bases and J gave up 2 bases, with 15 bases separating them. CDR3 length: 15 amino acids. CDR1 and CDR2 from the germline V gene are MNHNS and SASEGT. CDR3 in amino acids: CASTREGVRNQPQHF. Written as DNA, the CDR3 is TGTGCCAGCACCCGAGAGGGGGTACGCAATCAGCCCCAGCATTTT.

This chain links TRBV7-6 with TRBJ2-7; D gene uncertain. Germline V gene lookup returns CDR1 SGHVS and CDR2 FNYEAQ. Trimming stripped 5 bases from V and 4 bases from J, with 9 bases between. The CDR3 sequence is 12 residues long. CDR3 sequence (DNA): TGTGCCAGCAGCCCGATTACTTACGAGCAGTACTTC. This gives the protein CASSPITYEQYF. Based on the CDR3 plus reference TRBV7-6 and TRBJ2-7, the full variable domain is GAGVSQSPRYKVTKRGQDVALRCDPISGHVSLYWYRQALGQGPEFLTYFNYEAQQDKSGLPNDRFSAERPEGSISTLTIQRTEQRDSAMYRCASSPITYEQYFGPGTRLTVT.

CDR3 coding DNA: TGTGCCATCAGTGAGTCGCAGGGGGCAAGGAACAATGAGCAGTTCTTC. Translating it yields CAISESQGARNNEQFF. The chain combines TRBV10-3 with TRBJ2-1; TRBD1 aligns across 8 bases. CDR3 size: 16 residues. From germline, CDR1 is ENHRY and CDR2 SYGVKD. Trimming cost V 0 bases and J 5 bases; bases outside gene matches: 6.

V gene TRBV18 combines with J gene TRBJ1-4, with TRBD1 as a possible D gene (6 bases). Trimming pared 6 bases from V and 1 base from J, leaving 12 bases between. This CDR3 is built from 15 residues. Germline CDR1 and CDR2: KGHSH and LQKENI. Here the CDR3 reads CASSQGKLTNEKLFF. The CDR3, as DNA: TGTGCCAGCTCCCAGGGGAAGTTAACTAATGAAAAACTGTTTTTT.

This clone was counted between two and nine times. The chain carries TRBV5-1 and TRBJ1-2; possible D gene TRBD1, 6 bases. V was cut by 4 bases and J by 3 bases, with 16 bases left in between. CDR1 is SGHRS and CDR2 is YFSETQ in the germline V gene. The CDR3 sequence is 15 residues long. CDR3 in amino acids: CASSTGGALDYGYTF. The CDR3 region has the DNA TGCGCCAGCAGCACGGGGGGCGCCTTAGACTATGGCTACACCTTC.